The clone carrying this T cell receptor (beta chain) was counted at least ten times. This specimen comes from a study of neurological immune-mediated disorders. TCRdb processed the 5' RACE reads anew with MiXCR; each CDR3 protein has one entry. The repertoire consists of some 120,000 distinct CDR3 sequences, with about 3.4% occurring once and the leading ten covering around 1.4%. Germline V gives CDR1 LGHNA, CDR2 YSLEER. V was clipped by 2 bases and J by 7 bases; unmatched bases: 4. The CDR3 consists of 14 residues. Source material: PBMCs. This receptor was identified in a woman in her 30s with multiple sclerosis. J is TRBJ1-2 and V is TRBV4-3; 10 bases are shared with TRBD1. In DNA, the CDR3 is TGCGCCAGCAGCCAAAGCCGACAGGGGGCTGGCTACACCTTC. It codes for CASSQSRQGAGYTF.